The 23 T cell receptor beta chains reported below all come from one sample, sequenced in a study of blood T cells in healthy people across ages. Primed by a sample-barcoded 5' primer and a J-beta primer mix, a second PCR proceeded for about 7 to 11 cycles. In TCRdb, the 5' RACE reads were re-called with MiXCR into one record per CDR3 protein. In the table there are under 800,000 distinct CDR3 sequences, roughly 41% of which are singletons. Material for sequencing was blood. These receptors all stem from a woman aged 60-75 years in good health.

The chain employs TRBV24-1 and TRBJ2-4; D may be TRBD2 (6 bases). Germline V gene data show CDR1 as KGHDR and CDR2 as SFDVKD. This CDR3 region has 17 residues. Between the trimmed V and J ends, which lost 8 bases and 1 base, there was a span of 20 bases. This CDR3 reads CATNPSEVRGAKNIQYF. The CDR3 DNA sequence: TGTGCCACCAACCCTAGCGAGGTGCGAGGGGCCAAAAACATTCAGTACTTC.

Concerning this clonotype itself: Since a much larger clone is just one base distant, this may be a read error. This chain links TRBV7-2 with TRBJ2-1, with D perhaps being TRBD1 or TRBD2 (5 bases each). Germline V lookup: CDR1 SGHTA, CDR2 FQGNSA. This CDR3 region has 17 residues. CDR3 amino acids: CASSLGGILSSYNKQFF. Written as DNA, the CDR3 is TGTGCCAGCAGCTTAGGGGGGATCTTGTCTTCCTACAATAAGCAGTTCTTC.

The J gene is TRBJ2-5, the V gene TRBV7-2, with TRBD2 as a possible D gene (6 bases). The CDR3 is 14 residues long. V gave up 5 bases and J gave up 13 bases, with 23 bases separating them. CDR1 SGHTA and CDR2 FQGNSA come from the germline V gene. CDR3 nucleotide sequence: TGTGCCAGCAGCCCCTTCACCCGGTCGGGGGAGCGGTACTTC. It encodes CASSPFTRSGERYF.

This chain's CDR3 is CASSQLAGYTDTQYF. DNA of the CDR3: TGTGCCAGCAGCCAACTAGCGGGCTACACAGATACGCAGTATTTT. The V gene is TRBV14, the J gene TRBJ2-3; TRBD2 aligns across 8 bases. CDR3 length: 15 residues. Per germline, CDR1 SGHDN and CDR2 FVKESK. The V gene end was trimmed by 2 bases and the J gene end by 2 bases; junction bases not matched to a gene: 3.

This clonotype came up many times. The CDR3 spells CASSQNTGELFF. CDR3 coding DNA: TGTGCCAGCAGCCAAAACACCGGGGAGCTGTTTTTT. The chain couples TRBV4-2 to TRBJ2-2; D is ambiguous. Germline CDR1 is LGHNA and CDR2 is YNFKEQ. The CDR3 totals 12 residues. Trimming cost V 2 bases and J 2 bases, with 0 bases left between them.

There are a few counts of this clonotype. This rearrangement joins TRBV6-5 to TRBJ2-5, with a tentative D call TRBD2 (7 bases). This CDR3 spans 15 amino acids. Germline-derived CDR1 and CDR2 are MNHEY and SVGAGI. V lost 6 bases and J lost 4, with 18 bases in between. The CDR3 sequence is CASRSPGGAVETQYF. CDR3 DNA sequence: TGTGCCAGCAGATCACCTGGGGGGGCGGTAGAGACCCAGTACTTC.

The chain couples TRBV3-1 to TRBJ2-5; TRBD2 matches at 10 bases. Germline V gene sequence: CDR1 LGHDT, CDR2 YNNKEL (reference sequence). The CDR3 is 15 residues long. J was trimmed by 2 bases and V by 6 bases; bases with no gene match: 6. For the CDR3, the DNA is TGTGCCAGCAGGGCTAGCGGGGGAGCACAAGAGACCCAGTACTTC. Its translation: CASRASGGAQETQYF.

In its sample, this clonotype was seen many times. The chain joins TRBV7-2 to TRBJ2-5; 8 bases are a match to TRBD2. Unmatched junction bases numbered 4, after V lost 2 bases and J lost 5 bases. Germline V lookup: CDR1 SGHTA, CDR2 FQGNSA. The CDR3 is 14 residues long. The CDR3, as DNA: TGTGCCAGCAGCTTAAGCGGGAGTTGGGAGACCCAGTACTTC. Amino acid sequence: CASSLSGSWETQYF.

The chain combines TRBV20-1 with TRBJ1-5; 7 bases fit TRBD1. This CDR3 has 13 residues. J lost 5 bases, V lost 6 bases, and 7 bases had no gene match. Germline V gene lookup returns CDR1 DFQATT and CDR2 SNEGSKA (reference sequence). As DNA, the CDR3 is TGCAGTGCAACAGACAGGGCCGATCAGCCCCAGCATTTT. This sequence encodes CSATDRADQPQHF.

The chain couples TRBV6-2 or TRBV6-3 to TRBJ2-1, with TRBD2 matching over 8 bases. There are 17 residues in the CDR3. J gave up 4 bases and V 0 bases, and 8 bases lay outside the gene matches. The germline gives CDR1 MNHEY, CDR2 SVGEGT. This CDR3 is CASSYSGTSRAYNEQFF. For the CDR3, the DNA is TGTGCCAGCAGTTACTCCGGGACTAGTCGGGCTTACAATGAGCAGTTCTTC.

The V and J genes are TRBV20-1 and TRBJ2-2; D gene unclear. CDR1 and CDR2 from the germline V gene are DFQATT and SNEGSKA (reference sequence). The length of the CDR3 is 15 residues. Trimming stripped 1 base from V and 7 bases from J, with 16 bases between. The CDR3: CSARVAQRRGGELFF. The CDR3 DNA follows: TGCAGTGCTAGAGTGGCCCAGCGTAGAGGCGGGGAGCTGTTTTTT.

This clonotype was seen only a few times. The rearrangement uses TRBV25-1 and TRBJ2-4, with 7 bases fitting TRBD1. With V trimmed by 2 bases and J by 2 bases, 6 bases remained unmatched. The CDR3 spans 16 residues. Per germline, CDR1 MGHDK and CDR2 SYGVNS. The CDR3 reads CASSEARGLTKNIQYF. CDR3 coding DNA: TGTGCCAGCAGTGAAGCTAGGGGGCTGACCAAAAACATTCAGTACTTC.

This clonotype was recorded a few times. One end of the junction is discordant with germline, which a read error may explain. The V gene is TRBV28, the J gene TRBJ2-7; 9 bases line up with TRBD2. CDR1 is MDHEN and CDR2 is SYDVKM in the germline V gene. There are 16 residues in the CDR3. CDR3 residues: CASSSETSGPAYAQYF. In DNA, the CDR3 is TGTGCCAGCAGTTCCGAAACTAGCGGGCCTGCCTACGCGCAGTACTTC.

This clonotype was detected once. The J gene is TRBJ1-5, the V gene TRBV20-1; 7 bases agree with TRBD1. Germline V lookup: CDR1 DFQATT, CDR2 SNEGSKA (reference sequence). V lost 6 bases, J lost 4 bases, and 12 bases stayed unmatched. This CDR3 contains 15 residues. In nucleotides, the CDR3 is TGCAGTGCCCTCGGGACAGTCTCGGGAAATCAGCCCCAGCATTTT. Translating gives CSALGTVSGNQPQHF.

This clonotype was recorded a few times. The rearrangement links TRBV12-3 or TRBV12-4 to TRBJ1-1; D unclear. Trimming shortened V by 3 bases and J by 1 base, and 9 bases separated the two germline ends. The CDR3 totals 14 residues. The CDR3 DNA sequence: TGTGCCAGCAGTTTCACATGGGGGAACACTGAAGCTTTCTTT. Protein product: CASSFTWGNTEAFF.

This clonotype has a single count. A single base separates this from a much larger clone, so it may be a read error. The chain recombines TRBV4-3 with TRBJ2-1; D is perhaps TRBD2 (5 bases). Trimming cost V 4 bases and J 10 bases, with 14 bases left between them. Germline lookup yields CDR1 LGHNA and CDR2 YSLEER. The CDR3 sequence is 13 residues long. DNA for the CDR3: TGCGCCAGCAGCCCACTATCGGGATCCGAGCAGTTCTTC. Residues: CASSPLSGSEQFF.

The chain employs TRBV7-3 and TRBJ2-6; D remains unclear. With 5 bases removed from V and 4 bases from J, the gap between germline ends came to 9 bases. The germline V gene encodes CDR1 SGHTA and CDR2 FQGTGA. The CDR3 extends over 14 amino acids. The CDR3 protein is CASSAPKGANVLTF. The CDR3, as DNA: TGTGCCAGCAGCGCCCCTAAGGGGGCCAACGTCCTGACTTTC.

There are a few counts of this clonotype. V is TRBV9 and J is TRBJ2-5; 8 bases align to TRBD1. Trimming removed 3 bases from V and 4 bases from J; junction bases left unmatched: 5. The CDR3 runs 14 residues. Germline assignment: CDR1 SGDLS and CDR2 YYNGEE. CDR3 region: CASSAGQGGETQYF. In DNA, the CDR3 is TGTGCCAGCAGCGCCGGACAGGGCGGAGAGACCCAGTACTTC.

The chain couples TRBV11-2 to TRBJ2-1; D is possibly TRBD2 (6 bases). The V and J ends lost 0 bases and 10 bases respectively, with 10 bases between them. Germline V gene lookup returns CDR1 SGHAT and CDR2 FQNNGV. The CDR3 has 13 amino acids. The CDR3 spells CASSLEASGEQFF. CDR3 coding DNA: TGTGCCAGCAGCTTAGAGGCCAGCGGGGAGCAGTTCTTC.

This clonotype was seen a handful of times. CDR3 sequence reads: CASSPGRPSSYNEQFF. The CDR3 region has the DNA TGTGCCAGCAGCCCCGGGAGGCCCAGCTCCTACAATGAGCAGTTCTTC. The rearrangement joins TRBV6-6 to TRBJ2-1; 7 bases line up with TRBD2. The CDR3 has 16 residues. In germline, CDR1 is MNHNY, CDR2 SVGAGI (reference sequence). Germline trimming cut 6 bases from V and 0 bases from J; bases unmatched to any gene: 8.

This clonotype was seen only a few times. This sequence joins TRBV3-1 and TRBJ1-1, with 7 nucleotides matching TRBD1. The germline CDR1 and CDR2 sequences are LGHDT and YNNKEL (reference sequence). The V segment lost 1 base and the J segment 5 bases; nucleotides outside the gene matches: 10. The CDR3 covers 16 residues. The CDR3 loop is CASSQGFEGARTEAFF. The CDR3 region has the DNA TGTGCCAGCAGCCAAGGGTTTGAGGGGGCGAGAACTGAAGCTTTCTTT.

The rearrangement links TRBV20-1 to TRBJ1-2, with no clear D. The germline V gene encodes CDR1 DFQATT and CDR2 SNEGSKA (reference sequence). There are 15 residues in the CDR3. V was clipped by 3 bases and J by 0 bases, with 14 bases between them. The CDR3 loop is CSARTREAANYGYTF. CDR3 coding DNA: TGCAGTGCTAGGACTCGGGAGGCGGCTAACTATGGCTACACCTTC.

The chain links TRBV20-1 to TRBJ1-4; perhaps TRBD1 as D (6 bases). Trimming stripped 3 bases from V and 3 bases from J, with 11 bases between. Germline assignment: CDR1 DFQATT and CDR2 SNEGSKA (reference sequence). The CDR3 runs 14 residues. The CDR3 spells CSARAGHPNEKLFF. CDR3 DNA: TGCAGTGCTAGGGCGGGACACCCTAATGAAAAACTGTTTTTT.